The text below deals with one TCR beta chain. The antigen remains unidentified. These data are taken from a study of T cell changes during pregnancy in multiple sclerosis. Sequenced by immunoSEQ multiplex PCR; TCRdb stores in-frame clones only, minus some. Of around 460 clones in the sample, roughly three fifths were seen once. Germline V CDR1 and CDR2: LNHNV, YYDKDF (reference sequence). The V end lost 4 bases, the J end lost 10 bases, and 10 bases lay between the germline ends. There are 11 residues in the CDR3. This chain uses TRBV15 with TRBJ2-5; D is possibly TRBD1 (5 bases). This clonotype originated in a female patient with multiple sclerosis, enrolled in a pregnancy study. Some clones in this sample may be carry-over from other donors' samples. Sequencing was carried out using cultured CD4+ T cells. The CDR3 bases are TGTGCCACCAGCAATAGGGGCGACCAGTACTTC. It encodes CATSNRGDQYF.